One T cell receptor beta chain is described in this entry. Time point specified: after neoadjuvant nivolumab, at surgical resection. Here immunoSEQ multiplex PCR was the method, and the copy in TCRdb shows in-frame clones only, minus some. Here the sample spans approximately 23,000 clones, under 45% being singletons. This record comes from a study of neoadjuvant anti-PD-1 for oral cavity cancer. The germline V gene encodes CDR1 SNHLY and CDR2 FYNNEI. V lost 6 bases and J 12 bases, leaving 15 bases between the germline ends. The CDR3 is 11 residues long. The V and J genes are TRBV2 and TRBJ2-7; D assignment may be TRBD1 or TRBD2 (5 bases each). This clonotype was obtained from a person aged 35-79 years with oral cavity squamous cell carcinoma. Sequences were derived from tumor tissue, sampled after nivolumab (anti-PD-1) treatment. CDR3 residues: CASRRDGAVYF. The CDR3 DNA sequence: TGTGCCAGCAGACGGGACGGAGCAGTGTACTTC. Full variable domain (remainder filled in from reference TRBV2 and TRBJ2-7): EPEVTQTPSHQVTQMGQEVILRCVPISNHLYFYWYRQILGQKVEFLVSFYNNEISEKSEIFDDQFSVERPDGSNFTLKIRSTKLEDSAMYFCASRRDGAVYFGPGTRLTVT.